One and the same sample provided the 18 T cell receptor beta chains below, sequenced in a study of blood T cells in healthy people across ages. The second PCR ran roughly 7 to 11 cycles with a sample-barcoded 5' primer and J-beta primers. TCRdb used MiXCR to reprocess the 5' RACE reads, holding one entry per CDR3 protein. The sample lists 650,000 or so distinct CDR3 sequences; around 50% were seen once. The source material was blood. The receptors originated from a woman of 80 years or more in good health.

In this sample, this clonotype turned up once. The chain couples TRBV12-3 or TRBV12-4 to TRBJ1-5; D unresolved. V was shortened by 5 bases and J by 2 bases, with 10 bases between the two germline ends. The CDR3 totals 14 residues. The CDR3 loop is CASSAGGGNQPQHF. The CDR3, as DNA: TGTGCCAGCAGTGCAGGTGGTGGCAATCAGCCCCAGCATTTT.

This rearrangement joins TRBV7-2 to TRBJ1-2; maybe TRBD1 (5 bases). Germline V lookup: CDR1 SGHTA, CDR2 FQGNSA. Trimming shortened V by 6 bases and J by 4 bases, and 15 bases separated the two germline ends. This CDR3 region has 14 residues. Here the CDR3 DNA reads TGTGCCAGCAGTCCTAGGGACGGCCTCTATGGCTACACCTTC. This codes for CASSPRDGLYGYTF. Using reference TRBV7-2 and TRBJ1-2 for the parts outside the CDR3, the full variable domain is GAGVSQSPSNKVTEKGKDVELRCDPISGHTALYWYRQSLGQGLEFLIYFQGNSAPDKSGLPSDRFSAERTGGSVSTLTIQRTQQEDSAVYLCASSPRDGLYGYTFGSGTRLTVV.

This rearrangement joins TRBV30 to TRBJ2-5, with D uncertain. The assigned J gene may be wrong: the sequence end matches TRBJ2-7 better. This CDR3 has 12 amino acids. Germline-derived CDR1 and CDR2 are GTSNPN and SVGIG (reference sequence). The CDR3 reads CAWSDTDYEQYF. CDR3 nucleotide sequence: TGTGCCTGGAGCGACACAGACTACGAGCAGTACTTC.

This clonotype was seen more than once but under ten times. The chain is built from TRBV2 and TRBJ2-3; 8 nucleotides line up with TRBD2. Germline V lookup: CDR1 SNHLY, CDR2 FYNNEI. The CDR3 extends over 15 amino acids. V was clipped by 6 bases and J by 4 bases; unmatched bases: 9. CDR3 DNA: TGTGCCAGCAGGGTGGGACTAGACACATCAGATACGCAGTATTTT. It specifies CASRVGLDTSDTQYF.

This clonotype was counted a single time. One base away lies a much larger clone, so this may be a sequencing read error. The chain joins TRBV7-2 to TRBJ2-1; no clear D gene. This CDR3 has 11 residues. Germline V gene data show CDR1 as SGHTA and CDR2 as FQGNSA. Trimming removed 6 bases from V and 8 bases from J, with 8 bases in between. CDR3 nucleotides: TGTGCCAGCAGTCGTATCGATGAGCAGTTCTTC. Protein product: CASSRIDEQFF. Complete variable domain (other parts from reference TRBV7-2 and TRBJ2-1): GAGVSQSPSNKVTEKGKDVELRCDPISGHTALYWYRQSLGQGLEFLIYFQGNSAPDKSGLPSDRFSAERTGGSVSTLTIQRTQQEDSAVYLCASSRIDEQFFGPGTRLTVL.

This clonotype was counted at least ten times. The chain recombines TRBV9 with TRBJ2-1; 7 bases map to TRBD2. This CDR3 is built from 15 residues. V gave up 6 bases and J gave up 0 bases; unmatched junction bases: 6. Germline CDR1 SGDLS, CDR2 YYNGEE. CDR3 bases: TGTGCCAGCACCCCGGGCGGGAGCTCCTACAATGAGCAGTTCTTC. This sequence encodes CASTPGGSSYNEQFF.

V and J are TRBV20-1 and TRBJ2-5, with D tentatively TRBD1 (5 bases). Matching the DNA end better, TRBJ2-7 makes the J call doubtful. The V gene's germline CDR1 is DFQATT and CDR2 SNEGSKA (reference sequence). This CDR3 spans 12 amino acids. CDR3 nucleotides: TGCAGTGCTTCCGGTCCAGGGTTCGAGCAGTACTTC. It yields the protein CSASGPGFEQYF.

This clonotype was recorded many times. V is TRBV5-1 and J is TRBJ2-1; D is undetermined. CDR1 and CDR2 (germline): SGHRS, YFSETQ. V was shortened by 0 bases and J by 5 bases, with 9 bases between the two germline ends. This CDR3 is built from 14 residues. The CDR3 DNA reads TGCGCCAGCAGCTTGGAAGCTTTCAACAATGAGCAGTTCTTC. This gives the protein CASSLEAFNNEQFF.

This chain joins TRBV5-5 and TRBJ1-2; D remains ambiguous. Looked up from germline, CDR1 is SGHKS and CDR2 is YYEKEE (reference sequence). V lost 3 bases and J lost 13, with 25 bases in between. This CDR3 is built from 15 residues. This CDR3 is CASSSGLQVPCIITF. In DNA form, the CDR3 reads TGTGCCAGCAGCTCGGGTCTGCAGGTTCCCTGTATAATCACCTTC.

Points on this clonotype: One end of the junction varies from germline; a read error may be responsible. The chain has TRBV12-3 or TRBV12-4 and TRBJ2-7, with D perhaps being TRBD1 or TRBD2 (5 bases each). The CDR3 runs to 15 residues. In nucleotides, the CDR3 is TGCGCCAGCAGTTTTATCGGGGCAGGGAGCGACGAGCAGTACTTC. Protein sequence: CASSFIGAGSDEQYF.

This clonotype was found a few times. This chain connects TRBV20-1 to TRBJ1-1; D is perhaps TRBD1 (6 bases). CDR3 length: 11 residues. Germline CDR1 reads DFQATT; CDR2 reads SNEGSKA (reference sequence). Trimming stripped 8 bases from V and 11 bases from J, with 18 bases between. DNA for the CDR3: TGCAGTACCCTAACCCCAGGGGCGGCTTTCTTT. It encodes CSTLTPGAAFF.

This clonotype was seen ten or more times. The chain is built from TRBV12-3 or TRBV12-4 and TRBJ2-7; 9 nucleotides agree with TRBD1. This CDR3 contains 14 residues. The trim removed 1 base at V and 6 bases at J, leaving 4 bases unmatched. The CDR3 nucleotides are TGTGCCAGCAGTTTAGGGACAGGGGTCGGCGAGCAGTACTTC. The encoded protein is CASSLGTGVGEQYF.

V is TRBV5-1 and J is TRBJ2-7; 7 bases line up with TRBD1. Near its end, the DNA agrees better with TRBJ2-5, so the J call may be wrong. CDR3 length equals 15 residues. Germline CDR1 and CDR2: SGHRS and YFSETQ. CDR3 loop: CASSPNRGFTETQYF. DNA for the CDR3: TGCGCCAGCAGCCCCAACAGGGGTTTCACTGAGACCCAGTACTTC.

The chain is built from TRBV7-2 and TRBJ1-5; D is undetermined. The CDR3 loop spans 13 amino acids. Germline V gene data show CDR1 as SGHTA and CDR2 as FQGNSA. V lost 1 base, J lost 7 bases, and 8 bases lay in between. The CDR3 loop reads CASSLGSEQPQHF. The DNA of the CDR3 is TGTGCCAGCAGCTTAGGTTCCGAGCAGCCCCAGCATTTT.

This chain links TRBV18 with TRBJ1-2; D is unresolved. V lost 3 bases, J lost 4 bases, and 12 bases lay in between. The CDR3 has 14 residues. Germline CDR1 is KGHSH and CDR2 is LQKENI. In DNA, the CDR3 is TGTGCCAGCTCACCCCCGACTGGATCCTATGGCTACACCTTC. It specifies CASSPPTGSYGYTF.

This clonotype was picked up a small number of times. This chain links TRBV2 with TRBJ1-5, with D uncertain. Trimming shortened V by 4 bases and J by 0 bases, and 7 bases separated the two germline ends. The V gene's germline CDR1 is SNHLY and CDR2 FYNNEI. The CDR3 has 14 amino acids. The CDR3 sequence is CASSADYSNQPQHF. The CDR3 DNA reads as TGTGCCAGCAGTGCAGATTATAGCAATCAGCCCCAGCATTTT.

J is TRBJ2-1 and V is TRBV7-2; a possible D gene is TRBD1 (5 bases). CDR1 is SGHTA and CDR2 is FQGNSA in the germline V gene. The CDR3 contains 16 residues. Between the trimmed V and J ends, which lost 5 bases and 6 bases, there was a span of 20 bases. The CDR3 DNA follows: TGTGCCAGCAGCGGACAATCAGGGCTTATGTTCAATGAGCAGTTCTTC. As protein: CASSGQSGLMFNEQFF.

This clonotype has at least ten counts. This chain joins TRBV4-1 and TRBJ1-2, with a weak D call TRBD1 (5 bases). Germline V gene data show CDR1 as MGHRA and CDR2 as YSYEKL. CDR3 length: 17 amino acids. V shed 1 base and J shed 4 bases, with 19 bases lying between them. DNA of the CDR3: TGCGCCAGCAGCCAAGTTATTAGGGGTTCCACCGGCTATGGCTACACCTTC. Translated: CASSQVIRGSTGYGYTF.